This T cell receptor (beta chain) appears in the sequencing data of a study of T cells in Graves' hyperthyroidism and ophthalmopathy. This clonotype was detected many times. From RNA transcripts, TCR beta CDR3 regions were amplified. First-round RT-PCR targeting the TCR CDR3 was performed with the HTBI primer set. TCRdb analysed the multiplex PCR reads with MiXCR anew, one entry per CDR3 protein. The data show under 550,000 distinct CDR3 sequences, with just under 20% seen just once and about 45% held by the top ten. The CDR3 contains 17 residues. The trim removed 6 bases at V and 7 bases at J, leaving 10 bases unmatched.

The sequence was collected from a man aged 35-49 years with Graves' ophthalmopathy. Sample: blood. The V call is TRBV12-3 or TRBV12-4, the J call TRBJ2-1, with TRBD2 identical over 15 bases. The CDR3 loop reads CASSNSGGLAGGNEQFF. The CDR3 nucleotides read TGTGCCAGCAGCAATTCCGGTGGACTAGCGGGAGGGAATGAGCAGTTCTTC.